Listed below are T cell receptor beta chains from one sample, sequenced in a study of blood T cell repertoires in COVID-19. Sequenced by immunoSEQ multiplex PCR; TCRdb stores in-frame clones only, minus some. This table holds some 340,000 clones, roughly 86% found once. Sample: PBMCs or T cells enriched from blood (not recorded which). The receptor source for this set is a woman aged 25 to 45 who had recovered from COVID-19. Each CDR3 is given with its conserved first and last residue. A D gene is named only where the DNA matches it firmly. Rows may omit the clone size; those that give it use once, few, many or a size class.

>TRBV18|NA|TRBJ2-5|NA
CASSPRQDSVLQETQYF
TGTGCCAGCTCACCTCGACAGGATTCGGTTTTACAAGAGACCCAGTACTTC
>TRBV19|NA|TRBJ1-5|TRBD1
CASSIRTGMHTAYNQPQHF
TGTGCCAGTAGTATCCGGACAGGGATGCACACCGCTTACAATCAGCCCCAGCATTTT
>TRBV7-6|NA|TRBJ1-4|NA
CASSLVQQYNEKLFF
TGTGCCAGCAGCTTAGTACAACAGTATAATGAAAAACTGTTTTTT
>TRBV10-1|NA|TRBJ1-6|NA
CASSEVRGPLHF
TGCGCCAGCAGTGAAGTAAGGGGGCCCCTCCACTTT
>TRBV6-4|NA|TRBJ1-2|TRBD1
CASKSTGANYGYTF
TGTGCCAGCAAGTCGACAGGGGCAAACTATGGCTACACCTTC
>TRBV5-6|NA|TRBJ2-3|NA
CASSLAMAQSTDTQYF
TGTGCCAGCAGCTTGGCCATGGCCCAAAGCACAGATACGCAGTATTTT
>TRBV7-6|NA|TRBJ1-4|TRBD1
CASSRNPGGNEKLFF
TGTGCCAGCAGCCGGAATCCAGGGGGAAATGAAAAACTGTTTTTT
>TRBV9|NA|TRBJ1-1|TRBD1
CASSRQGGAEAFF
TGTGCCAGCAGCAGACAGGGTGGCGCTGAAGCTTTCTTT
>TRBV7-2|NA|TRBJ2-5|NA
CASSLVGQGSVRETQYF
TGTGCCAGCAGCTTAGTAGGGCAGGGGAGCGTCAGAGAGACCCAGTACTTC
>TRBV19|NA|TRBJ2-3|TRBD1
CASRDRVRGDTQYF
TGTGCCAGCCGGGACCGTGTCAGGGGGGATACGCAGTATTTT
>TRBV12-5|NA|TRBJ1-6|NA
CASAPFMSQNNSPLHF
TGTGCTAGTGCCCCGTTTATGTCACAGAATAATTCACCCCTCCACTTT
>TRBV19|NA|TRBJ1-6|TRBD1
CASSSGTGSSYNSPLHF
TGTGCCAGTAGTTCCGGGACAGGGAGCTCCTATAATTCACCCCTCCACTTT
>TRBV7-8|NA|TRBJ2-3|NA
CASSLRGASTDTQYF
TGTGCCAGCAGCCTCAGGGGGGCTAGCACAGATACGCAGTATTTT
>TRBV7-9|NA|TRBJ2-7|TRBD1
CASSTFDRGYEQYF
TGTGCCAGCAGCACCTTCGACAGGGGCTACGAGCAGTACTTC
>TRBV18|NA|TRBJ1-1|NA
CASSPDSEAFF
TGTGCCAGCTCACCCGACAGTGAAGCTTTCTTT
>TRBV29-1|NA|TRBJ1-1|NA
CSVGQKNTEAFF
TGCAGCGTCGGACAGAAGAACACTGAAGCTTTCTTT
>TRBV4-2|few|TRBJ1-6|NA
CASTMGAGAEPGNSPLHF
TGTGCCAGCACCATGGGGGCTGGGGCCGAACCCGGGAATTCACCCCTCCACTTT
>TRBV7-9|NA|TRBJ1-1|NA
CASSSSDRLEAFF
TGTGCCAGCAGCTCCTCCGACAGGCTTGAAGCTTTCTTT
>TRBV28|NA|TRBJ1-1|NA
CASRMPMGGNTEAFF
TGTGCCAGCAGAATGCCCATGGGGGGGAACACTGAAGCTTTCTTT
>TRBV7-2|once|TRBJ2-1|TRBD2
CASSLELAGNNEQFF
TGTGCCAGCAGCTTAGAACTAGCGGGGAACAATGAGCAGTTCTTC
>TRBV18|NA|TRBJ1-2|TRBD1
CASCPRGPGPLVGYTF
TGTGCCAGCTGCCCGAGGGGGCCAGGCCCATTGGTTGGCTACACCTTC
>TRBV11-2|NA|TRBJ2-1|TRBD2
CASSTSLWVSGGNEQFF
TGTGCCAGCAGCACCTCCCTCTGGGTGTCGGGAGGCAATGAGCAGTTCTTC
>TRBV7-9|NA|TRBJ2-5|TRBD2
CASSPTSGGETQYF
TGTGCCAGCAGCCCGACTAGCGGGGGAGAGACCCAGTACTTC
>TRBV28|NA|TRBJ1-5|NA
CASSRENQPQHF
TGTGCCAGCAGTCGAGAGAATCAGCCCCAGCATTTT
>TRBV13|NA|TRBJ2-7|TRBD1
CASSDYRGNEQYF
TGTGCCAGCAGCGATTACAGGGGCAACGAGCAGTACTTC
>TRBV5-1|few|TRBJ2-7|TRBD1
CASTEVWDRGYEQYF
TGCGCCAGCACCGAAGTGTGGGACAGGGGATACGAGCAGTACTTC
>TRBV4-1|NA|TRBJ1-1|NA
CASSPGANYLNTEAFF
TGCGCCAGCAGCCCGGGAGCGAATTACCTTAACACTGAAGCTTTCTTT
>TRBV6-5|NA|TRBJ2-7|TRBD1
CASSLDRDSSYEQYF
TGTGCCAGCAGTTTGGACAGGGATTCGTCCTACGAGCAGTACTTC
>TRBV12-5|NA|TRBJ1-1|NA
CASGLEGHTEAFF
TGTGCTAGTGGTTTGGAGGGGCACACTGAAGCTTTCTTT
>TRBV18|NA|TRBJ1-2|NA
CASSPTAPYGYTF
TGTGCCAGCTCACCAACAGCACCCTATGGCTACACCTTC
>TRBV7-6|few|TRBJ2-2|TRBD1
CASSFLDRSTGELFF
TGTGCCAGCAGCTTTTTGGACAGGTCAACCGGGGAGCTGTTTTTT
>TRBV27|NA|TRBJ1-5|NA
CASSFQGPNQPQHF
TGTGCCAGCAGTTTCCAGGGTCCGAATCAGCCCCAGCATTTT
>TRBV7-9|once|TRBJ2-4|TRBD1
CASSLIPRTGRTKNIQYF
TGTGCCAGCAGCTTAATTCCTCGGACAGGGCGTACCAAAAACATTCAGTACTTC
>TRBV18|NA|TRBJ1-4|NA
CASSPSGAGEKLFF
TGTGCCAGCTCCCCTTCAGGGGCGGGTGAAAAACTGTTTTTT
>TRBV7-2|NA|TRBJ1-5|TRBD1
CASSLMWDRGLRSQHF
TGTGCCAGCAGCTTAATGTGGGACAGGGGACTCCGGAGCCAGCATTTT
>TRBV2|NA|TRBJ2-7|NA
CASSLELLTGYEQYF
TGTGCCAGCTCGCTTGAGTTATTGACAGGCTACGAGCAGTACTTC
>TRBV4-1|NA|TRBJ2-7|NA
CASSQSTRNEQYF
TGCGCCAGCAGCCAATCGACTAGGAACGAGCAGTACTTC
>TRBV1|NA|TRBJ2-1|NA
CTSSQDEGIIYNEQFF
TGCACCAGCAGCCAAGATGAGGGTATTATCTACAATGAGCAGTTCTTC